These 26 T cell receptor beta chains were sequenced from one sample in a study of identical twins. TCRdb analysed the 5' RACE reads with MiXCR anew, one entry per CDR3 protein. The table shows approximately 280,000 distinct CDR3 sequences, with approximately 8% occurring only once. This sample also appeared in a second study, on yellow fever vaccine responses in identical twins.

The source material was memory (CD45RO+) T cells sorted from blood. Receptors were obtained from a woman in her late teens or twenties in good health.

This clonotype was detected ten times or more. The chain has TRBV18 and TRBJ2-7; TRBD1 or TRBD2 may be the D gene (6 bases each). This CDR3 is 11 amino acids long. The germline V gene encodes CDR1 KGHSH and CDR2 LQKENI. The V end was cut by 4 bases, the J end by 7 bases, with 8 bases between. The CDR3: CASSQGGEQYF. As DNA, the CDR3 is TGTGCCAGCTCACAGGGGGGAGAGCAGTACTTC.

This clonotype was seen a handful of times. The chain uses TRBV6-4 and TRBJ2-1; D is possibly TRBD1 (6 bases). The CDR3 has 14 residues. Looked up from germline, CDR1 is MRHNA and CDR2 is SNTAGT. Deletions cut 2 bases from V and 8 bases from J, with 13 bases between. The CDR3 loop is CASSDGTGSDEQFF. The CDR3 region has the DNA TGTGCCAGCAGTGACGGAACAGGGTCGGATGAGCAGTTCTTC.

This clonotype was picked up many times. This chain uses TRBV4-1 with TRBJ2-1; 8 bases line up with TRBD1. Germline V CDR1 and CDR2: MGHRA, YSYEKL. Germline trimming cut 1 base from V and 0 bases from J; bases unmatched to any gene: 17. The CDR3 consists of 21 residues. CDR3 amino acids: CASSQGSLRDKGQGSYNEQFF. The CDR3 DNA reads TGCGCCAGCAGCCAAGGTTCCTTGAGAGATAAAGGACAGGGCTCCTACAATGAGCAGTTCTTC.

Ten or more counts support this clonotype. The chain links TRBV12-3 or TRBV12-4 to TRBJ2-2, with a possible D match to TRBD2 (6 bases). The CDR3 covers 13 residues. The ends were cut back, 6 bases at V and 7 bases at J, with 12 bases in the middle. The CDR3 coding sequence is TGTGCCAGCAGGTATCGACTAGGCGGGGAGCTGTTTTTT. This encodes CASRYRLGGELFF.

DNA of the CDR3: TGTGCCAGCAGTGAAGCCAGGCAGAACACTGAAGCTTTCTTT. Protein: CASSEARQNTEAFF. V and J are TRBV2 and TRBJ1-1; D not certain. V lost 0 bases and J lost 1, with 6 bases in between. Germline loops: CDR1 SNHLY, CDR2 FYNNEI. This CDR3 comprises 14 residues.

CDR3 region: CASTDRQGNSGGYTF. The CDR3 region has the DNA TGTGCCAGCACCGATAGACAGGGGAATTCAGGAGGCTACACCTTC. This chain connects TRBV6-1 to TRBJ1-2, with TRBD1 identical over 8 bases. The CDR3 runs 15 residues. V lost 7 bases to trimming and J lost 8 bases; unmatched junction nucleotides: 15. Germline V gene data show CDR1 as MNHNS and CDR2 as SASEGT.

This clonotype was recorded a few times. V is TRBV5-1 and J is TRBJ1-1; D uncertain. This CDR3 spans 15 amino acids. Germline V gives CDR1 SGHRS, CDR2 YFSETQ. Trimming took off 1 base at V and 1 base at J, with 11 bases between the two ends. The DNA of the CDR3 is TGCGCCAGCAGCTTGTACGAGACACCGAACACTGAAGCTTTCTTT. Encoded protein: CASSLYETPNTEAFF.

This clonotype was seen a handful of times. The chain carries TRBV6-1 and TRBJ1-3; D is uncertain. Germline assignment: CDR1 MNHNS and CDR2 SASEGT. V lost 6 bases, J lost 2 bases, and 14 bases lay in between. CDR3 size: 15 residues. The CDR3 sequence: CASSFGTGTGNTIYF. In nucleotides, the CDR3 is TGTGCCAGCAGCTTTGGAACCGGTACTGGAAACACCATATATTTT.

Concerning this clonotype itself: Mismatch with germline at one junction end may stem from a read error. The chain links TRBV20-1 to TRBJ2-7; 7 bases fit TRBD1. Per germline, CDR1 DFQATT and CDR2 SNEGSKA (reference sequence). This CDR3 is 16 amino acids long. In DNA, the CDR3 is TGCTGTGCTAGAGACCGAGGGACAGTGAGCTCCTACAAGCAGTACTTC. As protein: CCARDRGTVSSYKQYF.

This clonotype was detected ten times or more. The chain uses TRBV12-3 or TRBV12-4 and TRBJ1-5; 10 bases align to TRBD1. The CDR3 consists of 18 residues. Trimming removed 4 bases from V and 0 bases from J; junction bases left unmatched: 9. The CDR3 region has the DNA TGTGCCAGCAGTTACCGGGGACAGGGGTTGGGTAGCAATCAGCCCCAGCATTTT. Its translation: CASSYRGQGLGSNQPQHF.

This clonotype was seen only once. A much bigger clone sits one base away, suggesting this may be a read error. The chain has TRBV4-1 and TRBJ2-1, with 8 bases identical to TRBD1. With V trimmed by 1 base and J by 16 bases, 9 bases remained unmatched. Germline-derived CDR1 and CDR2 are MGHRA and YSYEKL. The CDR3 totals 13 residues. The CDR3 DNA is TGCGCCAGCAGCCAAGCATCGGGACAGGAGGTCTTCTTC. Translated, it gives CASSQASGQEVFF.

This clonotype was observed at least ten times. The genes are TRBV5-1 and TRBJ2-7; TRBD2 might be the D (5 bases). There are 16 residues in the CDR3. From germline, CDR1 is SGHRS and CDR2 YFSETQ. Trimming took 0 bases from V and 0 from J, leaving 13 bases between them. CDR3 in amino acids: CASSLGWTGVSYEQYF. DNA of the CDR3: TGCGCCAGCAGCTTGGGCTGGACCGGGGTCTCCTACGAGCAGTACTTC. The variable domain in full, completed from reference TRBV5-1 and TRBJ2-7, reads KAGVTQTPRYLIKTRGQQVTLSCSPISGHRSVSWYQQTPGQGLQFLFEYFSETQRNKGNFPGRFSGRQFSNSRSEMNVSTLELGDSALYLCASSLGWTGVSYEQYFGPGTRLTVT.

As for this clonotype: A read error may explain this, as a much larger clone is one base away. The rearrangement links TRBV29-1 to TRBJ2-7; D may be TRBD2 (5 bases). The CDR3 totals 14 residues. Per the germline V gene, CDR1 is SQVTM and CDR2 is ANQGSEA. Trimming removed 7 bases at V and 2 bases at J, with 18 bases between. CDR3 in amino acids: CSATPDWTPYEQYF. The DNA for the CDR3 is TGCAGCGCGACGCCGGACTGGACCCCCTACGAGCAGTACTTC.

On this clonotype: A much bigger clone sits one base away, suggesting this may be a read error. This sequence joins TRBV24-1 and TRBJ2-3, with D maybe TRBD2 (6 bases). Germline V gives CDR1 KGHDR, CDR2 SFDVKD. The CDR3 sequence is 16 residues long. CDR3 coding DNA: TGTGTCACCAGTGAAGCGGGCAGGGACCAATCAGATACGCAGTATTTT. Translating it yields CVTSEAGRDQSDTQYF.

This clonotype was detected a few times. CDR3 coding DNA: TGTGCCAGCACCACGACAGGGGATACGCAGTATTTT. Encoded protein: CASTTTGDTQYF. The genes are TRBV6-5 and TRBJ2-3; TRBD1 matches at 7 bases. CDR1 and CDR2 (germline): MNHEY, SVGAGI. This CDR3 region has 12 residues. V shed 7 bases and J 6 bases; nucleotides not matched to a gene: 4.

The chain couples TRBV6-2 or TRBV6-3 to TRBJ2-7; TRBD2 matches 7 bases. The CDR3 has 12 amino acids. Unmatched junction bases numbered 4, after V lost 8 bases and J lost 3 bases. Per germline, CDR1 MNHEY and CDR2 SVGEGT. CDR3 protein: CASGRGSYEQYV. The DNA for the CDR3 is TGTGCCAGCGGGCGGGGGAGCTACGAGCAGTACGTC.

This clonotype was seen at least ten times. J is TRBJ2-1 and V is TRBV20-1; D might be TRBD2 (7 bases). In germline, CDR1 is DFQATT, CDR2 SNEGSKA (reference sequence). The V end lost 2 bases, the J end lost 2 bases, and 16 bases lay between the germline ends. CDR3 length: 16 residues. The CDR3 DNA reads as TGCAGTGCTAGACGGGGCGGGGGCGTACCCTACAATGAGCAGTTCTTC. It encodes CSARRGGGVPYNEQFF.

This clonotype was recorded many times. The chain is built from TRBV6-5 and TRBJ2-7; D is unclear. The CDR3 is 11 residues long. V lost 2 bases to trimming and J lost 3 bases, with 2 bases between them. Germline CDR1 and CDR2: MNHEY and SVGAGI. CDR3 in amino acids: CASSYLYEQYF. DNA of the CDR3: TGTGCCAGCAGTTACCTCTACGAGCAGTACTTC.

This clonotype was detected a few times. This rearrangement joins TRBV4-2 to TRBJ2-6; D remains ambiguous. CDR1 is LGHNA, CDR2 YNFKEQ, per germline. The CDR3 sequence is 17 residues long. Trimming stripped 5 bases from V and 0 bases from J, with 14 bases between. As DNA, the CDR3 is TGTGCCAGCAGCGCCTCCTCATCAAGCTCTGGGGCCAACGTCCTGACTTTC. Translating it yields CASSASSSSSGANVLTF.

This clonotype was counted at least ten times. This rearrangement joins TRBV11-2 to TRBJ2-5; D perhaps matches TRBD2 (5 bases). The V end was cut by 3 bases, the J end by 5 bases, with 10 bases between. Germline-derived CDR1 and CDR2 are SGHAT and FQNNGV. CDR3 length: 13 residues. The CDR3 is CASSLWELETQYF. DNA for the CDR3: TGTGCCAGCAGCTTGTGGGAGCTGGAGACCCAGTACTTC.

This clonotype was picked up many times. V usage is TRBV12-3 or TRBV12-4 and J usage is TRBJ2-3; a weak D match, TRBD2 (6 bases). This CDR3 is built from 15 residues. The V end was cut by 3 bases, the J end by 4 bases, with 14 bases between. The CDR3 DNA reads TGTGCCAGCAGTTTGGGGACTCTATTGGCAGATACGCAGTATTTT. Translated: CASSLGTLLADTQYF.

The chain employs TRBV5-1 and TRBJ2-2, with D perhaps matching TRBD2 (5 bases). V was pared by 0 bases and J by 3 bases, with 15 bases between. CDR3 length: 17 residues. The germline V gene encodes CDR1 SGHRS and CDR2 YFSETQ. The CDR3 here is CASSLVGGRAHTGELFF. DNA for the CDR3: TGCGCCAGCAGCTTGGTCGGAGGCCGGGCCCACACCGGGGAGCTGTTTTTT. The full variable domain, rest sourced from reference TRBV5-1 and TRBJ2-2, is KAGVTQTPRYLIKTRGQQVTLSCSPISGHRSVSWYQQTPGQGLQFLFEYFSETQRNKGNFPGRFSGRQFSNSRSEMNVSTLELGDSALYLCASSLVGGRAHTGELFFGEGSRLTVL.

The chain joins TRBV20-1 to TRBJ2-3; either TRBD1 or TRBD2 may supply D (5 bases each). The CDR3 extends over 16 amino acids. CDR1 is DFQATT, CDR2 SNEGSKA, per germline (reference sequence). V shed 0 bases and J shed 3 bases, with 16 bases lying between them. The CDR3 nucleotides read TGCAGTGCTAGAGATTCGAGGGGAGCACAGACAGATACGCAGTATTTT. Its translation: CSARDSRGAQTDTQYF.

This clonotype has a handful of counts. CDR3 sequence: CASRNRGGSVIYGYTF. CDR3 sequence (DNA): TGTGCCAGCAGAAACAGAGGGGGCTCGGTCATCTATGGCTACACCTTC. J is TRBJ1-2 and V is TRBV2, with 7 bases matching TRBD1. V was clipped by 6 bases and J by 4 bases; unmatched bases: 14. This CDR3 comprises 16 residues. Germline V gene sequence: CDR1 SNHLY, CDR2 FYNNEI.

CDR3 nucleotide sequence: TGCAGTGCTAGAGATCAGATCCTCTTTAGCACAGATACGCAGTATTTT. Its protein is CSARDQILFSTDTQYF. The V call is TRBV20-1, the J call TRBJ2-3; D ambiguous. The V end lost 0 bases, the J end lost 0 bases, and 13 bases lay between the germline ends. The germline gives CDR1 DFQATT, CDR2 SNEGSKA (reference sequence). This CDR3 has 16 residues.

The sample holds a few counts of this clonotype. V gene TRBV20-1 combines with J gene TRBJ2-3; D unresolved. The CDR3 has 12 residues. The V gene's germline CDR1 is DFQATT and CDR2 SNEGSKA (reference sequence). Trimming left V 2 bases short and J 2 bases short, with 5 bases between. For the CDR3, the DNA is TGCAGTGCTAGACACCACACAGATACGCAGTATTTT. Translating gives CSARHHTDTQYF.